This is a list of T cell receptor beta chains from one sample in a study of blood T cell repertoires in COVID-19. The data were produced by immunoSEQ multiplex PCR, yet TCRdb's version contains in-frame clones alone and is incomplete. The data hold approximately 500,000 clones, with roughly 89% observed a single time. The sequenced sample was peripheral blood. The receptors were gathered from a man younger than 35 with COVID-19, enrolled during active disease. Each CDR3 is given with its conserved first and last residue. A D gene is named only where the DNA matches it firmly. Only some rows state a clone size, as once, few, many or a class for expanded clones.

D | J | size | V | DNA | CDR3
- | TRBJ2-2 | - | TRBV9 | TGTGCCAGCAGCGTAGGGGACTGGGGGGACACCGGGGAGCTGTTTTTT | CASSVGDWGDTGELFF
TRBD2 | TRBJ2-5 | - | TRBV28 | TGTGCCAGCAGTTTATCGCTGCTAGCGGGTCAAGAGACCCAGTACTTC | CASSLSLLAGQETQYF
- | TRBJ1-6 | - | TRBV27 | TGTTGCAGGGTTACAGGGAACAATTCACCCCTCCACTTT | CCRVTGNNSPLHF
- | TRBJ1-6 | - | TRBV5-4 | TGTGCCAGCAGCTCTGGACTGCCCAATTCACCCCTCCACTTT | CASSSGLPNSPLHF
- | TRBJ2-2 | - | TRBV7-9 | TGTGCCAGCAGCTTATACGGGGAAAACACCGGGGAGCTGTTTTTT | CASSLYGENTGELFF
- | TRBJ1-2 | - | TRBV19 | TGTGCCAGTAGGCCTTCAGGACAGAGTCATGGCTACACCTTC | CASRPSGQSHGYTF
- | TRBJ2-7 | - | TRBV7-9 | TGTGCCAGCAGCTTAGACGTCGGTAACGAGCAGTACTTC | CASSLDVGNEQYF
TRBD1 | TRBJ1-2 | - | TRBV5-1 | TGCGCCAGCAGCTCTGGGACAGGGGGCAACTATGGCTACACCTTC | CASSSGTGGNYGYTF
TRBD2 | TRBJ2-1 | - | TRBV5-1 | TGCGCCAGCAGCTGGACTAGCGGGAACTCCTACAATGAGCAGTTCTTC | CASSWTSGNSYNEQFF
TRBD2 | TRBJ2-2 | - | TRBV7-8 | TGTGCCAGCAGCTTCCGTGGGACTAGCGGTGAGGGGACCGGGGAGCTGTTTTTT | CASSFRGTSGEGTGELFF
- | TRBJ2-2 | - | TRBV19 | TGTGCCAGTGGTAGAGGAGGACGGAGCACCGGGGAGCTGTTTTTT | CASGRGGRSTGELFF
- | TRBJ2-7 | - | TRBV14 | TGTGCCAGCAGCCAAGTACGCCTAGCTGATCCCTACGAGCAGTACTTC | CASSQVRLADPYEQYF
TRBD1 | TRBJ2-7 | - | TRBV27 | TGTGCCAGCCAACCGGGACAGGGATCCTACGAGCAGTACTTC | CASQPGQGSYEQYF
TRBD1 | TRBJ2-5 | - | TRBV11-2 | TGTGCCAGCAGTCTTCCGGGACAGGAAATGTATTACCAAGAGACCCAGTACTTC | CASSLPGQEMYYQETQYF
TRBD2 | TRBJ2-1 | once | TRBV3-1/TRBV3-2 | TGTGCCAGCAGCCTGGGACTAGCGGAGGGGGGGATTAACAATGAGCAGTTCTTC | CASSLGLAEGGINNEQFF
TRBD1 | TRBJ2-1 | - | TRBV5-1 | TGCGCCAGCAGCAATCCTGACAGGGGGCTAGAGGAGCAGTTCTTC | CASSNPDRGLEEQFF
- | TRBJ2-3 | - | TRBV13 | TGTGCCAGCAGCTCGGACCCCGGGGCAGATACGCAGTATTTT | CASSSDPGADTQYF
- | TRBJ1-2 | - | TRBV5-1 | TGCGCCAGCAGCTTGGCCGCCGACACCTATGGCTACACCTTC | CASSLAADTYGYTF
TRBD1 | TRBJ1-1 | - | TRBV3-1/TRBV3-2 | TGTGCCAGCAGCTTGGGACAGGGGGCAGGTGAAGCTTTCTTT | CASSLGQGAGEAFF
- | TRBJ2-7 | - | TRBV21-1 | TGTGCCAGCAGCAAACTCCGAGACTACGAGCAGTACTTC | CASSKLRDYEQYF
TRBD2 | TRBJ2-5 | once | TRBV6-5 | TGTGCCAGCGGCCGACTAGCGGGAGGTCAAGAGACCCAGTACTTC | CASGRLAGGQETQYF
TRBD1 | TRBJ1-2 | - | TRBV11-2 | TGTGCCAGCAGCTTCGGACAGGGGTCTTCCTATGGCTACACCTTC | CASSFGQGSSYGYTF
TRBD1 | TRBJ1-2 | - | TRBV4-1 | TGCGCCAGCAGCCAAGGTCCGACAGGGTCTGGGGGAGCTAACTATGGCTACACCTTC | CASSQGPTGSGGANYGYTF
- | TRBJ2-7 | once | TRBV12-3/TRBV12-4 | TGTGCCAGCAGTTTAGAGGGAGCGGGCGAGCAGTACTTC | CASSLEGAGEQYF
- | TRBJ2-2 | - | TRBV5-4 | TGTGCCAGCAGCCCCGGGACACCGAACACCGGGGAGCTGTTTTTT | CASSPGTPNTGELFF
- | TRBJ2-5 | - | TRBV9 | TGTGCCAGCAGCGTAGGAGCTACTACCCAAGAGACCCAGTACTTC | CASSVGATTQETQYF
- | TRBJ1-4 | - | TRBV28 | TGTGCCAGCAGGACCGCAGACAGGATTAATGAGAAACTGTTTTTT | CASRTADRINEKLFF
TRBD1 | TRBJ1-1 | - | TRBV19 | TGTGCCAGTAGTCAGACAGGGATGAACACTGAAGCTTTCTTT | CASSQTGMNTEAFF
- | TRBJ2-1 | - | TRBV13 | TGTGCCAGCAGCTTCGGGACATCTTACAATGAGCAGTTCTTC | CASSFGTSYNEQFF
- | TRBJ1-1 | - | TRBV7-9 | TGTGCCAGCAGCTTAGAGGCAGGGAGGGACACTGAAGCTTTCTTT | CASSLEAGRDTEAFF
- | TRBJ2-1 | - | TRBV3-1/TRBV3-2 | TGTGCCAGCAGCCAAGATCGGCCCGGCGGACAGAGAACTTACAATGAGCAGTTCTTC | CASSQDRPGGQRTYNEQFF
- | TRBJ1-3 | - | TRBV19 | TGTGCCAGTAGTATCATTGGAGCATCGGACACCATATATTTT | CASSIIGASDTIYF
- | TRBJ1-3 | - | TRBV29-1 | TGCAGCGTTGTCCATCGGGACTCTGGAAACACCATATATTTT | CSVVHRDSGNTIYF
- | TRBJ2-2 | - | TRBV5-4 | TGTGCCAGCAGCTTACGGACGGAGGGGACCGGGGAGCTGTTTTTT | CASSLRTEGTGELFF
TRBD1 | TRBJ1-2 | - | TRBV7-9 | TGTGCCAGCAGCTTATCAGGACAGGCCCAGGCCTACACCTTC | CASSLSGQAQAYTF
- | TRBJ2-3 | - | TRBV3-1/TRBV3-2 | TGTGCCAGCAGCCCGCCAGGGGCCCCAGATACGCAGTATTTT | CASSPPGAPDTQYF
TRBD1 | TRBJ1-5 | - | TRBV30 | TGTGCCTGGAGTGGGGACAGGACTTATCAGCCCCAGCATTTT | CAWSGDRTYQPQHF